The 31 T cell receptor beta chains reported below all come from one sample, sequenced in a study of T cell changes during pregnancy in multiple sclerosis. Generated by immunoSEQ multiplex PCR, the TCRdb table keeps only in-frame clones and is missing some. The sample has some 50,000 clones, 85% to 90% seen once. The source was peripheral blood, collected in the first trimester of pregnancy. Receptor source: a female donor in good health, enrolled as a control in a pregnancy study.

The V and J genes are TRBV5-6 and TRBJ2-7, with 8 bases matching TRBD1. After removal of 0 bases from V and 5 bases from J, the junction contained 10 bases not matched to a gene. The CDR3 loop spans 16 amino acids. CDR1 is SGHDT, CDR2 YYEEEE, per germline. The CDR3 region has the DNA TGTGCCAGCAGCTTGGCGGGACAGGTTAAGGGTCACGAGCAGTACTTC. Encoded protein: CASSLAGQVKGHEQYF.

This chain joins TRBV7-2 and TRBJ2-1; TRBD2 matches at 10 bases. V lost 0 bases and J lost 5; bases outside the gene matches: 4. The germline gives CDR1 SGHTA, CDR2 FQGNSA. The CDR3 consists of 16 residues. Here the CDR3 reads CASSLAGTSAHNEQFF. CDR3 bases: TGTGCCAGCAGCTTAGCAGGGACTAGCGCACACAATGAGCAGTTCTTC. Full variable domain (remainder filled in from reference TRBV7-2 and TRBJ2-1): GAGVSQSPSNKVTEKGKDVELRCDPISGHTALYWYRQSLGQGLEFLIYFQGNSAPDKSGLPSDRFSAERTGGSVSTLTIQRTQQEDSAVYLCASSLAGTSAHNEQFFGPGTRLTVL.

The table lists this clone with a count of one. The rearrangement uses TRBV10-3 and TRBJ2-3; 12 nucleotides agree with TRBD2. From germline, CDR1 is ENHRY and CDR2 SYGVKD. This CDR3 has 22 amino acids. Trimming removed 2 bases from V and 7 bases from J; junction bases left unmatched: 25. The CDR3 region is CAISERGGTLGVASGGANTQYF. The CDR3 DNA follows: TGTGCCATCAGTGAGAGAGGGGGTACCTTGGGTGTCGCTAGCGGGGGGGCAAATACGCAGTATTTT.

This rearrangement joins TRBV27 to TRBJ2-7, with D possibly TRBD1 on 6 matching bases. V dropped 1 base and J dropped 6 bases, with 13 bases sitting between them. The germline CDR1 and CDR2 sequences are MNHEY and SMNVEV (reference sequence). The CDR3 is 14 residues long. In nucleotides, the CDR3 is TGTGCCAGCAGTTTATTAGGACGCAGGGGCGAGCAGTACTTC. Encoded protein: CASSLLGRRGEQYF.

J is TRBJ2-2 and V is TRBV12-5, with 7 bases identical to TRBD2. Trimming removed 2 bases from V and 3 bases from J; junction bases left unmatched: 6. CDR3 length: 16 amino acids. Germline lookup yields CDR1 LGHNT and CDR2 FRNRAP. As DNA, the CDR3 is TGTGCTAGTGGTTTGTACGGGGGGAGCCACACCGGGGAGCTGTTTTTT. Protein product: CASGLYGGSHTGELFF.

This chain links TRBV5-1 with TRBJ2-1; 13 bases map to TRBD2. J gave up 8 bases and V 4 bases, and 9 bases lay outside the gene matches. CDR1 is SGHRS and CDR2 is YFSETQ in the germline V gene. The CDR3 is 16 residues long. The DNA of the CDR3 is TGCGCCAGCAGCGAAGGGACTAGCGGGGCGTGGGATGAGCAGTTCTTC. It yields the protein CASSEGTSGAWDEQFF.

The rearrangement links TRBV23-1 to TRBJ1-1; unclear D gene. TRBV23-1 is sorted into the ORF group, with uncertain function. V shed 2 bases and J shed 7 bases, with 14 bases lying between them. The CDR3 length is 14 residues. CDR3 residues: CASSQERFEIEAFF. Written as DNA, the CDR3 is TGCGCCAGCAGTCAAGAGCGATTCGAGATTGAAGCTTTCTTT.

This clone was seen just once. This chain uses TRBV18 with TRBJ2-2; possible D gene TRBD1, 5 bases. The germline V gene encodes CDR1 KGHSH and CDR2 LQKENI. The CDR3 has 16 residues. Trimming removed 0 bases from V and 2 bases from J, with 10 bases in between. The CDR3 sequence is CASSPPQGFNTGELFF. The CDR3 nucleotides are TGTGCCAGCTCACCACCCCAGGGCTTCAACACCGGGGAGCTGTTTTTT.

The chain links TRBV28 to TRBJ1-5; 7 bases line up with TRBD1. The CDR3 loop spans 13 amino acids. Germline CDR1 MDHEN, CDR2 SYDVKM. The J segment lost 5 bases and the V segment lost 2 bases, leaving 0 bases of the junction unmatched. The DNA of the CDR3 is TGTGCCAGCAGTTTAAGGGGGCATCAGCCCCAGCATTTT. Protein sequence: CASSLRGHQPQHF.

This sequence joins TRBV19 and TRBJ2-2; 11 bases fit TRBD2. V gave up 5 bases and J gave up 4 bases; unmatched junction bases: 9. Germline V gene lookup returns CDR1 LNHDA and CDR2 SQIVND (reference sequence). This CDR3 region has 17 residues. CDR3 nucleotides: TGTGCCAGTAGTCCTTTAGCGGGAGGGGGGATCACCGGGGAGCTGTTTTTT. Translating gives CASSPLAGGGITGELFF.

The rearrangement uses TRBV18 and TRBJ2-1, with TRBD1 identical over 8 bases. CDR1 and CDR2 (germline): KGHSH, LQKENI. This CDR3 is built from 18 residues. The J segment lost 4 bases and the V segment lost 1 base, leaving 12 bases of the junction unmatched. CDR3 in DNA: TGTGCCAGCTCACCACGACCGGACGACAGGGGTCGGTACAATGAGCAGTTCTTC. This sequence encodes CASSPRPDDRGRYNEQFF. The entire variable domain, with the rest obtained from reference TRBV18 and TRBJ2-1, is as follows: NAGVMQNPRHLVRRRGQEARLRCSPMKGHSHVYWYRQLPEEGLKFMVYLQKENIIDESGMPKERFSAEFPKEGPSILRIQQVVRGDSAAYFCASSPRPDDRGRYNEQFFGPGTRLTVL.

This clone was seen just once. The rearrangement joins TRBV14 to TRBJ2-3, with D possibly being TRBD2 (7 bases). Trimming took off 3 bases at V and 4 bases at J, with 14 bases between the two ends. The CDR3 is made up of 15 amino acids. The germline gives CDR1 SGHDN, CDR2 FVKESK. The CDR3 loop reads CASSQERGRADTQYF. The CDR3 DNA is TGTGCCAGCAGCCAGGAGAGGGGGAGGGCAGATACGCAGTATTTT.

The gene calls are TRBV6-5 and TRBJ1-5, with a tentative D call TRBD1 (5 bases). The germline V and J ends were trimmed by 5 bases and 6 bases, with 11 bases remaining between them. Germline-derived CDR1 and CDR2 are MNHEY and SVGAGI. This CDR3 is built from 13 residues. CDR3 amino acids: CASSRGLSQPQHF. The CDR3 DNA sequence: TGTGCCAGCAGTAGGGGACTCAGTCAGCCCCAGCATTTT.

The gene calls are TRBV2 and TRBJ2-7, with 9 bases fitting TRBD2. J gave up 2 bases and V 1 base, and 3 bases lay outside the gene matches. Germline loops: CDR1 SNHLY, CDR2 FYNNEI. The CDR3 is 15 residues long. CDR3 residues: CASSEERGAPYEQYF. CDR3 bases: TGTGCCAGCAGTGAAGAGCGGGGGGCCCCCTACGAGCAGTACTTC.

This chain joins TRBV7-2 and TRBJ2-7, with TRBD2 matching 10 bases. Germline V gene sequence: CDR1 SGHTA, CDR2 FQGNSA. Trimming at V came to 4 bases and at J to 1 base, leaving 13 bases not matched to a gene. The CDR3 extends over 18 amino acids. DNA of the CDR3: TGTGCCAGCAGCTCCTCGAGGACAGTACTAGCGGGATCCTACGAGCAGTACTTC. This gives the protein CASSSSRTVLAGSYEQYF.

This clone was seen more than once but under ten times. This chain links TRBV30 with TRBJ2-1; 7 bases map to TRBD2. Germline V CDR1 and CDR2: GTSNPN, SVGIG (reference sequence). V dropped 0 bases and J dropped 7; count of bases not matched to a gene: 9. The length of the CDR3 is 15 residues. CDR3 loop: CAWSVDTGGYNEQFF. CDR3 in DNA: TGTGCCTGGAGTGTAGACACCGGGGGGTATAATGAGCAGTTCTTC. The full variable domain, rest sourced from reference TRBV30 and TRBJ2-1, is SQTIHQWPATLVQPVGSPLSLECTVEGTSNPNLYWYRQAAGRGLQLLFYSVGIGQISSEVPQNLSASRPQDRQFILSSKKLLLSDSGFYLCAWSVDTGGYNEQFFGPGTRLTVL.

The chain couples TRBV5-4 to TRBJ1-1; the match to TRBD1 covers 8 bases. This CDR3 region has 14 residues. Germline CDR1 reads SGHNT; CDR2 reads YYREEE (reference sequence). The trim removed 4 bases at V and 1 base at J, leaving 3 bases unmatched. This CDR3 reads CASSPDRENTEAFF. The CDR3 coding sequence is TGTGCCAGCAGCCCGGACAGGGAGAACACTGAAGCTTTCTTT.

The genes are TRBV2 and TRBJ2-1; weak D call: TRBD2 (7 bases). Germline values: CDR1 SNHLY, CDR2 FYNNEI. There are 15 residues in the CDR3. Trimming shortened V by 0 bases and J by 7 bases, and 13 bases separated the two germline ends. CDR3 in amino acids: CASSEAGGPVNEQFF. CDR3 sequence (DNA): TGTGCCAGCAGTGAAGCGGGGGGGCCCGTTAATGAGCAGTTCTTC.

The chain recombines TRBV7-3 with TRBJ1-2; D is possibly TRBD1 (5 bases). The CDR3 runs 13 residues. Trimming stripped 3 bases from V and 8 bases from J, with 13 bases between. The germline CDR1 and CDR2 sequences are SGHTA and FQGTGA. The CDR3: CASSLGQSDGYTF. The CDR3 DNA follows: TGTGCCAGCAGCTTGGGGCAGTCGGACGGCTACACCTTC.

The V call is TRBV5-1, the J call TRBJ2-7; 7 bases fit TRBD2. The length of the CDR3 is 15 residues. Germline V gives CDR1 SGHRS, CDR2 YFSETQ. V gave up 4 bases and J gave up 2 bases; unmatched junction bases: 9. CDR3 DNA: TGCGCCAGCAGCGTCGGGGGGACCTCTACCTACGAGCAGTACTTC. It specifies CASSVGGTSTYEQYF.

The V gene is TRBV7-2, the J gene TRBJ2-7; D gene uncertain. The CDR3 consists of 12 residues. Germline V gives CDR1 SGHTA, CDR2 FQGNSA. V was cut by 4 bases and J by 0 bases, with 4 bases left in between. In nucleotides, the CDR3 is TGTGCCAGCAGCTCTACCTCCTACGAGCAGTACTTC. Amino acid sequence: CASSSTSYEQYF.

The J gene is TRBJ2-2, the V gene TRBV19; no firm D call. Germline CDR1 is LNHDA and CDR2 is SQIVND (reference sequence). Trimming stripped 4 bases from V and 8 bases from J, with 8 bases between. The CDR3 runs to 12 residues. This CDR3 is CASSTGGGELFF. CDR3 nucleotides: TGTGCCAGTAGTACAGGTGGAGGGGAGCTGTTTTTT.

This clone was seen many times. The J gene is TRBJ1-5, the V gene TRBV6-1; 8 bases align to TRBD1. Trimming at V came to 1 base and at J to 2 bases, leaving 4 bases not matched to a gene. This CDR3 contains 16 residues. Germline loops: CDR1 MNHNS, CDR2 SASEGT. In DNA, the CDR3 is TGTGCCAGCAGTGAAGGGGAGGGACAGGGCAATCAGCCCCAGCATTTT. It codes for CASSEGEGQGNQPQHF.

This clone was found a few times. The chain couples TRBV15 to TRBJ2-1, with 14 bases identical to TRBD2. J was trimmed by 4 bases and V by 1 base; bases with no gene match: 0. From germline, CDR1 is LNHNV and CDR2 YYDKDF (reference sequence). The CDR3 extends over 16 amino acids. In DNA form, the CDR3 reads TGTGCCACCAGCAGAGGACTAGCGGGGGGGTACAATGAGCAGTTCTTC. It yields the protein CATSRGLAGGYNEQFF.

V usage is TRBV30 and J usage is TRBJ1-1; unclear D gene. With 3 bases removed from V and 2 bases from J, the gap between germline ends came to 10 bases. Germline CDR1 is GTSNPN and CDR2 is SVGIG (reference sequence). This CDR3 spans 13 amino acids. CDR3 amino acids: CAWRKHSNTEAFF. The DNA of the CDR3 is TGTGCCTGGAGAAAGCACTCAAACACTGAAGCTTTCTTT.

V usage is TRBV4-2 and J usage is TRBJ2-3; tentatively, D is TRBD1 (5 bases). Trimming shortened V by 1 base and J by 3 bases, and 11 bases separated the two germline ends. The CDR3 is made up of 15 amino acids. Germline loops: CDR1 LGHNA, CDR2 YNFKEQ. The CDR3 bases are TGTGCCAGCAGCCAAGGCCTACAGGATACAGATACGCAGTATTTT. Encoded protein: CASSQGLQDTDTQYF.

V usage is TRBV7-8 and J usage is TRBJ1-2; D is undetermined. The germline V and J ends were trimmed by 7 bases and 4 bases, with 16 bases remaining between them. This CDR3 region has 14 residues. Germline CDR1 is SGHVS and CDR2 is FQNEAQ. The CDR3 is CASTLGGRAYGYTF. CDR3 in DNA: TGTGCCAGCACCCTGGGAGGGAGAGCCTATGGCTACACCTTC. The complete variable domain, with remaining parts taken from reference TRBV7-8 and TRBJ1-2, reads GAGVSQSPRYKVAKRGQDVALRCDPISGHVSLFWYQQALGQGPEFLTYFQNEAQLDKSGLPSDRFFAERPEGSVSTLKIQRTQQEDSAVYLCASTLGGRAYGYTFGSGTRLTVV.

The rearrangement joins TRBV4-2 to TRBJ2-3, with 7 nucleotides matching TRBD2. The CDR3 has 16 amino acids. Germline trimming cut 1 base from V and 2 bases from J; bases unmatched to any gene: 6. Germline assignment: CDR1 LGHNA and CDR2 YNFKEQ. The CDR3: CASSQAGTSATDTQYF. The DNA for the CDR3 is TGTGCCAGCAGCCAAGCGGGAACTAGCGCCACAGATACGCAGTATTTT.

The chain links TRBV7-3 to TRBJ2-1, with a tentative D call TRBD2 (6 bases). Germline lookup yields CDR1 SGHTA and CDR2 FQGTGA. Trimming took 0 bases from V and 6 from J, leaving 9 bases between them. This CDR3 region has 14 residues. DNA for the CDR3: TGTGCCAGCAGCTTAACGGTGGGACTCAATGAGCAGTTCTTC. It codes for CASSLTVGLNEQFF.

The chain joins TRBV7-2 to TRBJ1-5; 8 nucleotides align to TRBD1. The CDR3 contains 15 residues. Germline V lookup: CDR1 SGHTA, CDR2 FQGNSA. The trim removed 1 base at V and 5 bases at J, leaving 4 bases unmatched. CDR3 sequence (DNA): TGTGCCAGCAGCTTAGAGACAGGGGTTGATCAGCCCCAGCATTTT. The encoded protein is CASSLETGVDQPQHF.

The chain combines TRBV27 with TRBJ1-5, with 11 bases fitting TRBD1. V lost 9 bases and J lost 7; bases outside the gene matches: 8. The CDR3 length is 14 residues. Germline lookup yields CDR1 MNHEY and CDR2 SMNVEV (reference sequence). CDR3 sequence: CASRTGGARQPQHF. CDR3 in DNA: TGTGCCAGTAGGACAGGGGGCGCGAGGCAGCCCCAGCATTTT.